This TCR beta chain was captured by sequencing in a study of cytomegalovirus exposure and HLA in healthy donors. Study as a whole: In terms of ancestry, the Caucasian-associated cluster contained about 80% of the approximately 400 genotyped donors.

Study-wide findings and caveats: Apparent HLA restriction characterized most CMV-associated TCR beta chains in a later analysis. HLA alleles showed associations with some 15,000 TCR beta sequences in a later analysis, at a 0.05 false discovery rate. Reportedly, diagnosis of cytomegalovirus status by the classifier showed high specificity and sensitivity.

This CDR3 spans 17 amino acids. The PCR had 60 Vbeta and 13 Jbeta primers. Sequencing used immunoSEQ multiplex PCR; TCRdb keeps in-frame clones, though not all of them. The top ten hold 4.8% of the sample, which has 150,000 to 200,000 clones, roughly 81% seen once. On this clone itself: What it binds is not known.

The source is a girl aged 10-17 years in good health and CMV-seropositive. V is TRBV21-1 and J is TRBJ1-1; TRBD1, the D gene given by the table, was not confirmed from the DNA. TRBV21-1 is flagged as a pseudogene. The sequencing sample was made of PBMCs. CDR3 bases: TGTGCCAGCAGCAAAGGGGGTGGGACAGGGGTAGGTACTGAAGCTTTCTTT. Protein sequence: CASSKGGGTGVGTEAFF.